The present TCR beta chain was sequenced within a study of CD8+ T cells in alopecia areata. This CDR3 comprises 14 residues. V dropped 1 base and J dropped 0 bases, with 6 bases sitting between them. Germline V lookup: CDR1 LNHNV, CDR2 YYDKDF (reference sequence). Extraction and reverse transcription of RNA yielded cDNA as the sequencing template. Data came from immunoSEQ multiplex PCR; TCRdb stores just in-frame clones and leaves some out. The data hold hundreds of thousands of clones, with about 62% observed a single time. The treatment denotes: oral pan-JAK inhibitor, 5-10 mg twice daily. The material sequenced was CD4+ T cells sorted from blood, taken between weeks 51 and 54, from a patient treated with tofacitinib. The source is a human donor with alopecia areata. The chain recombines TRBV15 with TRBJ1-2; D not resolved. CDR3 sequence (DNA): TGTGCCACCAGCAGAGCTTCGGCTAACTATGGCTACACCTTC. Translated: CATSRASANYGYTF.